One sample yielded the 12 T cell receptor beta chains listed below, sequenced in a study of beta chain features in type 1 diabetes. Reverse transcription of all isolated RNA meant that expressed TCRB transcripts were sequenced. Clones were read by immunoSEQ multiplex PCR, and TCRdb kept only the in-frame ones, dropping some. The sample consists of hundreds of thousands of clones, roughly a sixth of them appearing once. Sequenced input: naive CD4+ T cells from blood. These receptors came from a man aged 18 to 30 in good health.

The table lists this clone with a few counts. V usage is TRBV4-3 and J usage is TRBJ2-1; 13 nucleotides match TRBD2. CDR3 size: 17 residues. Germline trimming cut 4 bases from V and 4 bases from J; bases unmatched to any gene: 7. CDR1 is LGHNA, CDR2 YSLEER, per germline. This CDR3 is CASSPRTSGSSYNEQFF. The DNA for the CDR3 is TGCGCCAGCAGCCCCCGGACTAGCGGGAGTTCTTACAATGAGCAGTTCTTC.

The chain couples TRBV30 to TRBJ1-5; D is ambiguous. CDR1 GTSNPN and CDR2 SVGIG come from the germline V gene (reference sequence). The CDR3 totals 15 residues. Trimming left V 3 bases short and J 2 bases short, with 14 bases between. The CDR3 protein is CAWSAVRGGNQPQHF. The CDR3 coding sequence is TGTGCCTGGAGCGCAGTTCGGGGTGGCAATCAGCCCCAGCATTTT.

In this sample, this clone turned up a few times. This CDR3 reads CASSATPTSGGKDTQYF. The CDR3 DNA reads TGTGCCAGCAGCGCCACCCCGACTAGCGGGGGTAAGGATACGCAGTATTTT. This chain links TRBV9 with TRBJ2-3, with 12 positions matching TRBD2. In germline, CDR1 is SGDLS, CDR2 YYNGEE. The V gene end was trimmed by 3 bases and the J gene end by 6 bases; junction bases not matched to a gene: 11. This CDR3 region has 17 residues.

This clone was seen only a few times. The rearrangement links TRBV29-1 to TRBJ2-3; D unclear. Germline loops: CDR1 SQVTM, CDR2 ANQGSEA. This CDR3 contains 10 residues. The ends were cut back, 7 bases at V and 4 bases at J, with 6 bases in the middle. CDR3 amino acids: CSGGADTQYF. CDR3 DNA: TGCAGCGGAGGTGCAGATACGCAGTATTTT.

This chain links TRBV29-1 with TRBJ2-2; 7 bases line up with TRBD2. CDR1 is SQVTM, CDR2 ANQGSEA, per germline. This CDR3 comprises 14 residues. Trimming took 5 bases from V and 1 from J; bases not matched to a gene: 4. CDR3 residues: CSVLERENTGELFF. For the CDR3, the DNA is TGCAGCGTTCTAGAGCGGGAGAACACCGGGGAGCTGTTTTTT.

V gene TRBV28 combines with J gene TRBJ1-2, with 7 bases identical to TRBD1. The V gene end was trimmed by 8 bases and the J gene end by 3 bases; junction bases not matched to a gene: 6. The CDR3 is 13 amino acids. Germline values: CDR1 MDHEN, CDR2 SYDVKM. The CDR3 DNA sequence: TGTGCCAGCCTTGGACAGGCGGACTATGGCTACACCTTC. This sequence encodes CASLGQADYGYTF.

The chain has TRBV21-1 and TRBJ1-2; no DNA check was done on the table's D call, TRBD1. TRBV21-1 is a recognized pseudogene. CDR3 size: 16 residues. The CDR3 is CASSKSRWDNNYGYTF. The CDR3 region has the DNA TGTGCCAGCAGCAAAAGTAGATGGGACAATAACTATGGCTACACCTTC.

With regard to this clone: Different DNA sequences within this sample yield the same CDR3. The chain joins TRBV30 to TRBJ1-1; 9 nucleotides agree with TRBD1. The ends lost 2 bases at V and 4 bases at J; junction bases unmatched: 5. The CDR3 sequence is 14 residues long. Germline lookup yields CDR1 GTSNPN and CDR2 SVGIG (reference sequence). The CDR3 DNA follows: TGTGCCTGGAGTTTGACAGGGGGTCTCACTGAAGCTTTCTTT. This sequence encodes CAWSLTGGLTEAFF.

This clone was detected a few times. The V gene is TRBV7-6, the J gene TRBJ1-5, with 7 bases identical to TRBD1. The germline CDR1 and CDR2 sequences are SGHVS and FNYEAQ. The CDR3 spans 15 residues. V lost 6 bases to trimming and J lost 3 bases; unmatched junction nucleotides: 8. In nucleotides, the CDR3 is TGTGCCAGCAGTTTGAGACAGGGCTCCAATCAGCCCCAGCATTTT. It encodes CASSLRQGSNQPQHF.

This clone was seen a handful of times. V and J are TRBV28 and TRBJ2-2, with no clear D. In germline, CDR1 is MDHEN, CDR2 SYDVKM. Trimming pared 5 bases from V and 3 bases from J, leaving 10 bases between. The CDR3 length is 14 residues. The CDR3 DNA reads as TGTGCCAGCAGTGTAAGAAGGGACACCGGGGAGCTGTTTTTT. Its protein product is CASSVRRDTGELFF.

V is TRBV6-5 and J is TRBJ1-5; 10 bases are a match to TRBD1. Germline V gene data show CDR1 as MNHEY and CDR2 as SVGAGI. The J segment lost 8 bases and the V segment lost 6 bases, leaving 4 bases of the junction unmatched. The CDR3 covers 13 residues. The CDR3 sequence: CASRRTGGEPQHF. Written as DNA, the CDR3 is TGTGCCAGCAGACGGACAGGGGGAGAGCCCCAGCATTTT.

The chain couples TRBV11-2 to TRBJ2-7; 12 bases are a match to TRBD2. Trimming cost V 5 bases and J 2 bases; bases outside gene matches: 4. Germline values: CDR1 SGHAT, CDR2 FQNNGV. CDR3 length equals 15 residues. In DNA form, the CDR3 reads TGTGCCAGCAGCACCCGGACTAGCGGGACCTACGAGCAGTACTTC. It yields the protein CASSTRTSGTYEQYF.